The clone carrying this T cell receptor beta chain was counted between two and nine times. Its matching antigen is unknown. The data were taken from a study of cytomegalovirus exposure and HLA in healthy donors. Turning to the study itself: The early release's HLA-typed donors yielded 65 million to 85 million unique TCRs. The study, taken as a whole, reports: Earlier analysis found most TCR beta V segments productive about 87% or about 30% of the time.

The PCR employed 60 Vbeta primers together with 13 Jbeta primers. Clones were sequenced by immunoSEQ multiplex PCR, and TCRdb holds only the in-frame ones, with some missing. The sample records some 150,000 clones, roughly 79% being singletons. Trimming at V came to 6 bases and at J to 6 bases, leaving 5 bases not matched to a gene. CDR3 length: 13 amino acids. Germline V gene lookup returns CDR1 LNHDA and CDR2 SQIVND (reference sequence). Donors sampled were nominally healthy, though unrecorded immune exposures were likely. The source of this sequence is a woman aged 50 to 65 in good health and CMV-seronegative. The gene calls are TRBV19 and TRBJ2-4; 7 nucleotides line up with TRBD1. Sequenced input: PBMCs. The CDR3 DNA sequence: TGTGCCAGTAGAAGGGACAGCCGAAACATTCAGTACTTC. Protein: CASRRDSRNIQYF.